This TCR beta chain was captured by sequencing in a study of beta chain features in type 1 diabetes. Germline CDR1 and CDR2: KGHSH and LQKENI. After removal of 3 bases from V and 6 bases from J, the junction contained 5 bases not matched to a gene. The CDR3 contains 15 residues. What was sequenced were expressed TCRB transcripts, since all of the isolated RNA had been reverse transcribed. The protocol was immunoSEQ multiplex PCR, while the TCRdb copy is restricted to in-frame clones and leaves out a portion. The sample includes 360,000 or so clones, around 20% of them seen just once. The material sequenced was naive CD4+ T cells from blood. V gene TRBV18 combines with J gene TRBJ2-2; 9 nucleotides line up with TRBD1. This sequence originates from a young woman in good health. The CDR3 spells CASSPGQGASGELFF. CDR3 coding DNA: TGTGCCAGCTCACCGGGACAGGGCGCGTCCGGGGAGCTGTTTTTT.